This T cell receptor (beta chain) derives from a study of control samples from healthy donors and cancer patients. This clone showed up just once. The protocol was immunoSEQ multiplex PCR, while the TCRdb copy is restricted to in-frame clones and leaves out a portion. The table lists some 160,000 clones, about 94% of them singletons. The CDR3 covers 15 residues. CDR1 is LNHDA, CDR2 SQIVND, per germline (reference sequence). V lost 3 bases to trimming and J lost 0 bases, with 9 bases between them. This receptor was taken from a woman in her thirties or forties in good health. The chain employs TRBV19 and TRBJ1-5; D uncertain. Sequenced sample: blood. The DNA of the CDR3 is TGTGCCAGTAGTATTCAGCAGTATAGCAATCAGCCCCAGCATTTT. This gives the protein CASSIQQYSNQPQHF.